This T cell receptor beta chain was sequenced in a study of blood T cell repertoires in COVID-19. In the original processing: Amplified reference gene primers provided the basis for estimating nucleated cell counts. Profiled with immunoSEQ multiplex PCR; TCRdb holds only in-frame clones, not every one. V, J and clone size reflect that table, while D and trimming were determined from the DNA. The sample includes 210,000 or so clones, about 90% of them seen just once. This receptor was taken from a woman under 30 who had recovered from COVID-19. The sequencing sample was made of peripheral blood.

The CDR3 coding sequence is TGTGCCAGCAGCCGACCGGACACTCAGCCCCAGCATTTT. It translates to CASSRPDTQPQHF. The chain employs TRBV6-2 or TRBV6-3 and TRBJ1-5; a possible D gene is TRBD1 (5 bases). Germline V gene sequence: CDR1 MNHEY, CDR2 SVGEGT. Trimming pared 6 bases from V and 6 bases from J, leaving 12 bases between. The CDR3 is 13 residues long.